These 14 T cell receptor beta chains were sequenced from one sample in a study of early T cells in non-severe SARS-CoV-2 infection (dated by TCRdb to 2020 to 2022). The library was generated by 5' RACE. The sequencer listed for this sample is NextSeq 500. TCRdb reran the public reads through fastp at Q25 and MiXCR, keeping productive beta chains. All rows with the same CDR3 protein become a single entry with the most common DNA and genes. In this sample the table shows under 60,000 distinct CDR3 sequences, about 10% of which occur a single time. The ten largest make up about 4.4% of the sample. Sequencing was performed on whole blood. The receptor source for this set is an adult who was a healthcare worker with PCR-confirmed SARS-CoV-2 infection or an uninfected control (not recorded which).

In its sample, this clonotype was seen a few times. The V gene is TRBV29-1, the J gene TRBJ2-1; 8 nucleotides align to TRBD1. The CDR3 spans 10 residues. The V gene end was trimmed by 4 bases and the J gene end by 12 bases; junction bases not matched to a gene: 2. CDR1 is SQVTM and CDR2 is ANQGSEA in the germline V gene. CDR3 sequence reads: CSVGDRGQFF. The CDR3 DNA follows: TGCAGCGTTGGAGACAGGGGGCAGTTCTTC.

In this sample, this clonotype turned up a few times. The rearrangement uses TRBV20-1 and TRBJ2-1; 7 bases match TRBD2. The V gene's germline CDR1 is DFQATT and CDR2 SNEGSKA (reference sequence). V lost 1 base to trimming and J lost 0 bases; unmatched junction nucleotides: 12. The CDR3 spans 18 residues. CDR3 sequence reads: CSARVGAGRQSSYNEQFF. CDR3 in DNA: TGCAGTGCTAGAGTAGGGGCCGGGAGGCAAAGCTCCTACAATGAGCAGTTCTTC.

This clonotype has more than one count but fewer than ten. V and J are TRBV9 and TRBJ2-3; D not certain. Germline CDR1 SGDLS, CDR2 YYNGEE. V was cut by 0 bases and J by 5 bases, with 7 bases left in between. This CDR3 spans 13 amino acids. The CDR3, as DNA: TGTGCCAGCAGCGTAGTGGGGATAGATACGCAGTATTTT. Translating gives CASSVVGIDTQYF.

The chain joins TRBV12-3 or TRBV12-4 to TRBJ1-1, with 8 bases lining up with TRBD1. Trimming removed 3 bases from V and 8 bases from J; junction bases left unmatched: 11. This CDR3 has 15 amino acids. CDR3 sequence: CASSFRQGASVEAFF. The CDR3 DNA sequence: TGTGCCAGCAGTTTTCGGCAGGGGGCCAGTGTGGAAGCTTTCTTT.

This clonotype was seen more than once but under ten times. This chain joins TRBV20-1 and TRBJ2-3, with TRBD2 identical over 8 bases. With V trimmed by 5 bases and J by 2 bases, 9 bases remained unmatched. Germline V gene sequence: CDR1 DFQATT, CDR2 SNEGSKA (reference sequence). CDR3 length: 15 residues. The CDR3 bases are TGCAGTGCTTCAAGCTTAGCGGGACTCACAGATACGCAGTATTTT. It yields the protein CSASSLAGLTDTQYF.

At least ten counts were recorded for this clonotype. This chain uses TRBV20-1 with TRBJ1-2; D is undetermined. V shed 3 bases and J shed 2 bases, with 7 bases lying between them. From germline, CDR1 is DFQATT and CDR2 SNEGSKA (reference sequence). This CDR3 spans 12 amino acids. DNA of the CDR3: TGCAGTGCTAGCCGGGAAAACTATGGCTACACCTTC. Protein: CSASRENYGYTF.

The chain has TRBV28 and TRBJ2-3; no definite D call. The CDR3 is 12 amino acids. Germline V gene data show CDR1 as MDHEN and CDR2 as SYDVKM. Trimming removed 8 bases from V and 0 bases from J, with 6 bases in between. The CDR3 sequence: CASVSSTDTQYF. Written as DNA, the CDR3 is TGTGCCAGCGTCAGCAGCACAGATACGCAGTATTTT.

The chain combines TRBV20-1 with TRBJ2-1; no definite D call. CDR3 length equals 14 residues. Trimming stripped 1 base from V and 4 bases from J, with 11 bases between. The germline CDR1 and CDR2 sequences are DFQATT and SNEGSKA (reference sequence). The CDR3, as DNA: TGCAGTGCTAGAGCCCTGACGGCGTACAATGAGCAGTTCTTC. This encodes CSARALTAYNEQFF.

The table lists this clonotype with many counts. The CDR3, as DNA: TGCAGCGTTGGACAGTCCTACGAGCAGTACTTC. Translation gives CSVGQSYEQYF. This rearrangement joins TRBV29-1 to TRBJ2-7; D is possibly TRBD1 (5 bases). Trimming removed 4 bases at V and 1 base at J, with 5 bases between. CDR1 and CDR2 (germline): SQVTM, ANQGSEA. The CDR3 consists of 11 residues.

This chain's CDR3 is CASRRGQGDTGELFF. The CDR3 bases are TGTGCCAGCAGGAGAGGACAGGGGGACACCGGGGAGCTGTTTTTT. The genes are TRBV28 and TRBJ2-2; TRBD1 aligns across 10 bases. The V segment lost 6 bases and the J segment 3 bases; nucleotides outside the gene matches: 4. The length of the CDR3 is 15 residues. The germline gives CDR1 MDHEN, CDR2 SYDVKM.

This clonotype was found many times. This chain links TRBV20-1 with TRBJ2-1; 13 nucleotides match TRBD2. Germline CDR1 and CDR2: DFQATT and SNEGSKA (reference sequence). V shed 6 bases, J shed 8 bases, and the junction held 10 bases outside the gene matches. The CDR3 has 15 amino acids. CDR3 loop: CSARTSGRIPHEQFF. In DNA form, the CDR3 reads TGCAGTGCGCGGACTAGCGGGAGAATTCCCCATGAGCAGTTCTTC.

Many counts were recorded for this clonotype. The J gene is TRBJ1-3, the V gene TRBV18; D call uncertain. The CDR3 extends over 14 amino acids. Deletions cut 2 bases from V and 1 base from J, with 6 bases between. The germline CDR1 and CDR2 sequences are KGHSH and LQKENI. The CDR3 loop is CASSPANSGNTIYF. The CDR3 DNA follows: TGTGCCAGCTCACCAGCGAATTCTGGAAACACCATATATTTT.

This clonotype has a single count. CDR3 sequence reads: CASSVTAGSEQYF. CDR3 nucleotides: TGTGCCAGCAGTGTAACGGCAGGTAGTGAGCAGTACTTC. The chain joins TRBV2 to TRBJ2-7; D gene unclear. CDR1 and CDR2 (germline): SNHLY, FYNNEI. The length of the CDR3 is 13 residues. The V and J ends lost 4 bases and 7 bases respectively, with 14 bases between them.

This clonotype came up many times. The rearrangement uses TRBV4-3 and TRBJ1-2; no clear D. The CDR3 consists of 15 residues. Per the germline V gene, CDR1 is LGHNA and CDR2 is YSLEER. With 7 bases removed from V and 0 bases from J, the gap between germline ends came to 15 bases. CDR3 loop: CASNQDVQSNYGYTF. The CDR3 DNA reads TGCGCCAGCAATCAGGACGTTCAGTCTAACTATGGCTACACCTTC.